What follows are 23 T cell receptor beta chains derived from one specimen sequenced in a study of cytomegalovirus exposure and HLA in healthy donors. The PCR ran on 60 Vbeta and 13 Jbeta primers. Clones were read by immunoSEQ multiplex PCR, and TCRdb kept only the in-frame ones, dropping some. The sample includes over 200,000 clones. Sequenced material: PBMCs. These receptors were collected from a woman under 40 in good health and CMV-seropositive.

The chain joins TRBV29-1 to TRBJ1-2; TRBD1 might be the D (6 bases). The CDR3 sequence is 12 residues long. V was shortened by 6 bases and J by 4 bases, with 12 bases between the two germline ends. The germline V gene encodes CDR1 SQVTM and CDR2 ANQGSEA. CDR3 nucleotides: TGCAGCGTACAAACGGACAGCTATGGCTACACCTTC. It specifies CSVQTDSYGYTF.

This chain links TRBV27 with TRBJ1-5; no reliable D call. Germline assignment: CDR1 MNHEY and CDR2 SMNVEV (reference sequence). The CDR3 is 13 amino acids. The CDR3 sequence is CAASPNSNQPQHF. CDR3 DNA sequence: TGTGCAGCTTCACCTAATAGCAATCAGCCCCAGCATTTT.

The V call is TRBV5-1, the J call TRBJ1-4; 7 nucleotides agree with TRBD1. CDR1 and CDR2 (germline): SGHRS, YFSETQ. This CDR3 contains 14 residues. With V trimmed by 4 bases and J by 6 bases, 6 bases remained unmatched. Here the CDR3 DNA reads TGCGCCAGCAGCAGGGACAGCGAACATGAAAAACTGTTTTTT. This encodes CASSRDSEHEKLFF.

The V gene is TRBV7-6, the J gene TRBJ1-3; TRBD1 matches at 8 bases. The CDR3 totals 14 residues. Trimming at V came to 2 bases and at J to 6 bases, leaving 3 bases not matched to a gene. Germline assignment: CDR1 SGHVS and CDR2 FNYEAQ. The CDR3 here is CASSLLDRENTIYF. The CDR3 DNA is TGTGCCAGCAGCTTATTGGACAGGGAAAACACCATATATTTT.

The chain has TRBV5-1 and TRBJ1-1, with no clear D. The CDR3 runs to 13 residues. V was trimmed by 1 base and J by 5 bases, leaving 9 bases between them. CDR1 and CDR2 from the germline V gene are SGHRS and YFSETQ. The CDR3 bases are TGCGCCAGCAGCTTGTCGAGAGGGACTGAAGCTTTCTTT. Amino acids: CASSLSRGTEAFF.

This rearrangement joins TRBV19 to TRBJ2-5, with 7 bases matching TRBD2. The CDR3 consists of 14 residues. Trimming at V came to 3 bases and at J to 2 bases, leaving 3 bases not matched to a gene. Germline V gives CDR1 LNHDA, CDR2 SQIVND (reference sequence). The CDR3, as DNA: TGTGCCAGTAGTATGAGCGGGGAACAAGAGACCCAGTACTTC. This codes for CASSMSGEQETQYF. The full variable domain, rest sourced from reference TRBV19 and TRBJ2-5, is DGGITQSPKYLFRKEGQNVTLSCEQNLNHDAMYWYRQDPGQGLRLIYYSQIVNDFQKGDIAEGYSVSREKKESFPLTVTSAQKNPTAFYLCASSMSGEQETQYFGPGTRLLVL.

The chain links TRBV6-4 to TRBJ1-2; maybe TRBD1 (5 bases). CDR1 is MRHNA and CDR2 is SNTAGT in the germline V gene. The CDR3 loop spans 12 amino acids. Deletions cut 2 bases from V and 7 bases from J, with 8 bases between. The CDR3 region is CASSDGAGGYTF. The CDR3 DNA sequence: TGTGCCAGCAGTGACGGGGCTGGTGGCTACACCTTC.

The rearrangement links TRBV15 to TRBJ1-3; TRBD1 matches 7 bases. The CDR3 totals 16 residues. Germline V CDR1 and CDR2: LNHNV, YYDKDF (reference sequence). Germline trimming cut 3 bases from V and 0 bases from J; bases unmatched to any gene: 5. This CDR3 is CATSSPTGSSGNTIYF. The CDR3 bases are TGTGCCACCAGCAGTCCGACAGGGAGCTCTGGAAACACCATATATTTT.

This chain links TRBV28 with TRBJ1-1, with a possible D match to TRBD1 (5 bases). V was clipped by 3 bases and J by 4 bases, with 21 bases between them. CDR3 length: 17 residues. Germline CDR1 reads MDHEN; CDR2 reads SYDVKM. The CDR3 region has the DNA TGTGCCAGCAGTTTGCGGGTCCCGATGGCCGGGGGCACTGAAGCTTTCTTT. This codes for CASSLRVPMAGGTEAFF.

This chain joins TRBV9 and TRBJ1-1; TRBD1 aligns across 8 bases. V dropped 3 bases and J dropped 3; count of bases not matched to a gene: 1. The germline CDR1 and CDR2 sequences are SGDLS and YYNGEE. The CDR3 runs to 13 residues. CDR3 in amino acids: CASSADRDTEAFF. The CDR3 region has the DNA TGTGCCAGCAGCGCGGACAGGGACACTGAAGCTTTCTTT. Using reference TRBV9 and TRBJ1-1 for the parts outside the CDR3, the full variable domain is DSGVTQTPKHLITATGQRVTLRCSPRSGDLSVYWYQQSLDQGLQFLIQYYNGEERAKGNILERFSAQQFPDLHSELNLSSLELGDSALYFCASSADRDTEAFFGQGTRLTVV.

CDR3 nucleotide sequence: TGTGCCAGCAGCCCCCCTTTAAATTATGGCTACACCTTC. This translates into CASSPPLNYGYTF. The rearrangement uses TRBV7-2 and TRBJ1-2; D call uncertain. Germline V CDR1 and CDR2: SGHTA, FQGNSA. This CDR3 is 13 amino acids long. V lost 5 bases to trimming and J lost 5 bases, with 12 bases between them.

Here the CDR3 DNA reads TGTGCCTGGAGTTACAGGGTTAGCGCTTTCTTT. Amino acids: CAWSYRVSAFF. The V and J genes are TRBV30 and TRBJ1-1; tentative D call: TRBD1 (6 bases). This CDR3 contains 11 residues. Germline values: CDR1 GTSNPN, CDR2 SVGIG (reference sequence). V lost 2 bases, J lost 11 bases, and 12 bases lay in between. The variable domain in full, with the rest retrieved from reference TRBV30 and TRBJ1-1, is SQTIHQWPATLVQPVGSPLSLECTVEGTSNPNLYWYRQAAGRGLQLLFYSVGIGQISSEVPQNLSASRPQDRQFILSSKKLLLSDSGFYLCAWSYRVSAFFGQGTRLTVV.

The chain is built from TRBV19 and TRBJ1-6, with 8 positions matching TRBD1. The CDR3 is 15 residues long. V was pared by 6 bases and J by 6 bases, with 7 bases of the junction left unmatched. Germline loops: CDR1 LNHDA, CDR2 SQIVND (reference sequence). CDR3 protein: CASRRQGRSNSPLHF. The DNA of the CDR3 is TGTGCCAGTAGGCGACAGGGGCGGAGTAATTCACCCCTCCACTTT.

The V and J genes are TRBV28 and TRBJ2-6; perhaps TRBD2 as D (6 bases). The CDR3 extends over 20 amino acids. The V and J ends lost 8 bases and 0 bases respectively, with 26 bases between them. Germline-derived CDR1 and CDR2 are MDHEN and SYDVKM. Here the CDR3 DNA reads TGTGCCAGCCAGGGCCCTGTAGGGACTTTTACTCACTCTGGGGCCAACGTCCTGACTTTC. It translates to CASQGPVGTFTHSGANVLTF. Full variable domain (rest looked up from reference TRBV28 and TRBJ2-6): DVKVTQSSRYLVKRTGEKVFLECVQDMDHENMFWYRQDPGLGLRLIYFSYDVKMKEKGDIPEGYSVSREKKERFSLILESASTNQTSMYLCASQGPVGTFTHSGANVLTFGAGSRLTVL.

V is TRBV28 and J is TRBJ2-1; 9 bases map to TRBD2. The CDR3 is 12 amino acids. The V and J ends lost 6 bases and 16 bases, in that order; junction bases with no gene match: 10. CDR1 and CDR2 (germline): MDHEN, SYDVKM. The CDR3 DNA reads as TGTGCCAGCAGGACGCCGGGACTAGCCGGATTCTTC. Protein product: CASRTPGLAGFF. Drawing the rest from reference TRBV28 and TRBJ2-1, the complete variable domain is DVKVTQSSRYLVKRTGEKVFLECVQDMDHENMFWYRQDPGLGLRLIYFSYDVKMKEKGDIPEGYSVSREKKERFSLILESASTNQTSMYLCASRTPGLAGFFGPGTRLTVL.

This chain joins TRBV27 and TRBJ2-7; 8 bases are shared with TRBD2. With 2 bases clipped from V and 3 bases from J, the junction kept 3 bases outside the gene matches. The CDR3 extends over 14 amino acids. Germline V gene sequence: CDR1 MNHEY, CDR2 SMNVEV (reference sequence). The CDR3 is CASSLVRGVYEQYF. The CDR3 DNA is TGTGCCAGCAGTTTAGTGCGGGGGGTCTACGAGCAGTACTTC.

The rearrangement joins TRBV5-4 to TRBJ2-2; perhaps TRBD2 as D (6 bases). With 4 bases removed from V and 6 bases from J, the gap between germline ends came to 16 bases. This CDR3 is built from 15 residues. CDR1 and CDR2 (germline): SGHNT, YYREEE (reference sequence). CDR3 sequence (DNA): TGTGCCAGCAGCGCGGACACGGGGGTCGCCGGGGAGCTGTTTTTT. This encodes CASSADTGVAGELFF.

The chain links TRBV5-4 to TRBJ2-3; the match to TRBD2 covers 7 bases. Germline lookup yields CDR1 SGHNT and CDR2 YYREEE (reference sequence). The V segment lost 1 base and the J segment 4 bases; nucleotides outside the gene matches: 3. This CDR3 comprises 14 residues. The CDR3 bases are TGTGCCAGCAGCTTGCGGGGGGTCGCAGATACGCAGTATTTT. As protein: CASSLRGVADTQYF.

The V gene is TRBV7-2, the J gene TRBJ1-1; 9 bases are a match to TRBD1. Germline CDR1 reads SGHTA; CDR2 reads FQGNSA. The CDR3 spans 14 residues. Trimming took 4 bases from V and 1 from J; bases not matched to a gene: 1. The CDR3 DNA is TGTGCCAGCAGCTGGGGACAGGGGAACACTGAAGCTTTCTTT. It yields the protein CASSWGQGNTEAFF.

The chain links TRBV30 to TRBJ2-5, with TRBD1 identical over 9 bases. CDR1 GTSNPN and CDR2 SVGIG come from the germline V gene (reference sequence). This CDR3 contains 14 residues. With V trimmed by 4 bases and J by 5 bases, 8 bases remained unmatched. CDR3 residues: CAWTRTGGFETQYF. CDR3 bases: TGTGCCTGGACCAGAACAGGGGGCTTTGAGACCCAGTACTTC.

The V and J genes are TRBV4-1 and TRBJ2-3; 11 bases align to TRBD2. With V trimmed by 4 bases and J by 4 bases, 4 bases remained unmatched. Germline V gene data show CDR1 as MGHRA and CDR2 as YSYEKL. CDR3 length: 15 amino acids. CDR3 sequence (DNA): TGCGCCAGCAGCCTAGCGGGGGGGCGTGCAGATACGCAGTATTTT. It yields the protein CASSLAGGRADTQYF.

V gene TRBV11-3 combines with J gene TRBJ2-3, with D tentatively TRBD2 (6 bases). V gave up 1 base and J gave up 8 bases, with 16 bases separating them. CDR1 is SGHNT and CDR2 is YENEEA in the germline V gene. The CDR3 length is 15 residues. The CDR3 nucleotides read TGTGCCAGCAGCTTAGGCTCCCAATACGGGGGTACGCAGTATTTT. This encodes CASSLGSQYGGTQYF.

The rearrangement uses TRBV7-2 and TRBJ1-1; possibly TRBD1 for D (5 bases). CDR1 SGHTA and CDR2 FQGNSA come from the germline V gene. The ends were cut back, 2 bases at V and 4 bases at J, with 8 bases in the middle. This CDR3 has 13 amino acids. CDR3 amino acids: CASSLHDSTEAFF. CDR3 DNA: TGTGCCAGCAGCTTACATGACAGCACTGAAGCTTTCTTT. Full variable domain (remainder filled in from reference TRBV7-2 and TRBJ1-1): GAGVSQSPSNKVTEKGKDVELRCDPISGHTALYWYRQSLGQGLEFLIYFQGNSAPDKSGLPSDRFSAERTGGSVSTLTIQRTQQEDSAVYLCASSLHDSTEAFFGQGTRLTVV.